Below, one TCR beta chain is given with its context. Its cognate antigen is unknown. The data derive from a study of Ad26.COV2.S vaccination and SARS-CoV-2 variants. This CDR3 has 16 residues. The V segment lost 5 bases and the J segment 7 bases; nucleotides outside the gene matches: 14. Germline V gene lookup returns CDR1 SGHVS and CDR2 FQNEAQ. The study, taken as a whole, reports: Vaccine recipients posted higher spike-specific TCR breadth than their placebo counterparts.

Some clones are missing from TCRdb's copy, which holds only in-frame ones; the method was immunoSEQ multiplex PCR. The sample shows roughly 300,000 clones, approximately 90% of them seen only once. Treatment in this sample: about 20 received Ad26.COV2.S at low or high dose, single or two shots; five or six received placebo; per-sample allocation not given. All samples were drawn on day 63, counting from the first vaccine or placebo injection. The gene calls are TRBV7-8 and TRBJ2-1; 7 positions match TRBD2. The starting material was peripheral blood, obtained in a trial of Ad26.COV2.S vaccine versus placebo. This sequence originates from a person between 18 and 60 years old who received the Ad26.COV2.S COVID-19 vaccine or a placebo. CDR3 coding DNA: TGTGCCAGCAGCCCAAGCCGGGCGGGAGCATGGAATGAGCAGTTCTTC. Translating it yields CASSPSRAGAWNEQFF.